A selection of T cell receptor beta chains follows, all from one sample in a study of radiation and T cells in renal cell carcinoma. The assay was immunoSEQ multiplex PCR, and TCRdb's table has in-frame clones only and misses some. The sample records some 150,000 clones, roughly 89% being singletons. This sample comprised blood, obtained from a patient whose treatment included radiotherapy and nephrectomy. These TCRs come from a woman aged 50 to 65 with renal cell carcinoma. Both conserved end residues are part of each CDR3.

>TRBV4-2|TRBJ1-2
CASSQGSGTGRFTNYGYTF
>TRBV30|TRBJ2-3
CAWGTEGTDTQYF
>TRBV9|TRBJ1-6
CASSERQAKHSPLHF
>TRBV6-5|TRBJ1-2
CASRSLGYGYTF
>TRBV13|TRBJ2-3
CASSPAGGTQYF
>TRBV9|TRBJ1-3
CASSVEGGPGNTIYF
>TRBV18|TRBJ2-2
CASSPPNTGELFF
>TRBV13|TRBJ2-2
CASSAGQGITGELFF
>TRBV2|TRBJ1-2
CASSEEINYGYTF
>TRBV7-2|TRBJ1-2
CASSPFNDYTF
>TRBV4-2|TRBJ2-1
CASSQDIKSGNEQFF
>TRBV6-6|TRBJ1-4
CASGRDPNEKLFF
>TRBV4-3|TRBJ2-4
CASSQDRGLAKAKNIQYF
>TRBV4-1|TRBJ1-2
CASSQERGGYGYTF
>TRBV18|TRBJ2-7
CASSPGSGGTWEQYF
>TRBV6-1|TRBJ1-1
CASSDRGDTEAFF
>TRBV11-3|TRBJ2-3
CASSLEGRPTDTQYF
>TRBV19|TRBJ1-1
CASSPNPGTGMNTEAFF
>TRBV4-1|TRBJ2-1
CASSQRARRQGAVEQFF
>TRBV5-1|TRBJ1-1
CASSFHRDRGTNTEAFF
>TRBV4-1|TRBJ2-2
CASSDTGELFF
>TRBV9|TRBJ2-7
CASSVDLSGTERHYEQYF
>TRBV5-4|TRBJ2-2
CASSAPGHSTGELFF
>TRBV7-2|TRBJ2-1
CASTFQGVGNEQFF
>TRBV7-3|TRBJ1-1
CASSLGTGKAFF
>TRBV9|TRBJ2-2
CASSVGHLEIGELFF
>TRBV19|TRBJ2-7
CASTSTGVLHEQYF
>TRBV11-3|TRBJ2-1
CASSIDNLGEQFF
>TRBV5-3|TRBJ2-3
CARSLPRMPDTQYF
>TRBV9|TRBJ1-5
CASSVDFSQPQHF
>TRBV9|TRBJ1-3
CASSPTGDSGNTIYF
>TRBV19|TRBJ1-4
CASRNSGTGIEKLFF
>TRBV2|TRBJ1-2
CASGSRTGTNYGYTF
>TRBV19|TRBJ2-7
CASGGSATYEQYF
>TRBV9|TRBJ1-1
CASSVGQLNTEAFF
>TRBV1|TRBJ1-2
CTSPRDRGIFGYTF